This TCR beta chain is drawn from a study of shared clonotypes between healthy human individuals. Sequenced by immunoSEQ multiplex PCR; TCRdb stores in-frame clones only, minus some. The data hold over a million clones, with 95% to 97% observed a single time. The material sequenced was naive CD4+ T cells sorted from blood. The subset denotes: CD45RA+ positively selected. The sequence was collected from a man aged 30 to 45 in good health.

The CDR3 sequence: CASSQGRRLYGYTF. Here the CDR3 DNA reads TGTGCCAGCAGCCAGGGACGTCGACTCTATGGCTACACCTTC. This chain links TRBV7-2 with TRBJ1-2, with TRBD1 as a possible D gene (5 bases). The germline V and J ends were trimmed by 5 bases and 4 bases, with 14 bases remaining between them. There are 14 residues in the CDR3. Germline V gene data show CDR1 as SGHTA and CDR2 as FQGNSA.